This T cell receptor beta chain was profiled in a study of blood T cell repertoires in COVID-19. Study context: Samples taken during acute and convalescent COVID-19 were collected in the United States, Italy and Spain. Sample material is recorded as cDNA or gDNA derived from T cells, B-cell-depleted T cells, or PBMCs.

Original methodology: Nucleated cell counts were estimated from reference gene primer amplification. The protocol was immunoSEQ multiplex PCR, while the TCRdb copy is restricted to in-frame clones and leaves out a portion. The DNA gave D and trimming, while V, J and clone size come from that table. Of a few hundred thousand clones detected, roughly 84% appear once; the ten largest clones hold roughly 1.4%. V dropped 0 bases and J dropped 4; count of bases not matched to a gene: 9. This CDR3 has 16 amino acids. Germline CDR1 and CDR2: LGHNA and YSLEER. J is TRBJ2-7 and V is TRBV4-3; 7 nucleotides align to TRBD1. The TCR originated in a woman aged 40 to 50 who had recovered from COVID-19. Sequencing input: peripheral blood. CDR3 in amino acids: CASSQDRGETGYEQYF. The CDR3 nucleotides read TGCGCCAGCAGCCAAGATAGGGGAGAGACAGGGTACGAGCAGTACTTC.